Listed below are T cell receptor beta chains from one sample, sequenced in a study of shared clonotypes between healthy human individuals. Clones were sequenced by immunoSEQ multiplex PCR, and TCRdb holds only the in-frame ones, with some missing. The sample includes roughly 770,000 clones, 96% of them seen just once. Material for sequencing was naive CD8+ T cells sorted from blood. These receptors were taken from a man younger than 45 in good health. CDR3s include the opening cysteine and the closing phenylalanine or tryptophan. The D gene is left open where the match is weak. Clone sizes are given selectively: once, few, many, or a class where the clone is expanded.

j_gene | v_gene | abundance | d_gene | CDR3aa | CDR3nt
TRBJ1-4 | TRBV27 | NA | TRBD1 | CASSLMDRKEKLFF | TGTGCCAGCAGTTTGATGGACAGGAAGGAAAAACTGTTTTTT
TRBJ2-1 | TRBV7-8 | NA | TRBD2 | CASSSRLAGFHEQFF | TGTGCCAGCAGCTCCAGACTAGCGGGTTTCCATGAGCAGTTCTTC
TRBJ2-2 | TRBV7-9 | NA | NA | CASSLAGNTGELFF | TGTGCCAGCAGCTTGGCGGGGAACACCGGGGAGCTGTTTTTT
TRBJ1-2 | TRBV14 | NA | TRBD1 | CASSQSRDSYGYTF | TGTGCCAGCAGCCAATCCCGGGACAGCTATGGCTACACCTTC
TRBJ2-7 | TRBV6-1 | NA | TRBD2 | CASSEWLAGGYEQYF | TGTGCCAGCAGTGAATGGCTAGCGGGAGGTTACGAGCAGTACTTC
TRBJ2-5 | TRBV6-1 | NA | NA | CASSARTVTQETQYF | TGTGCCAGCAGTGCCCGGACGGTGACCCAAGAGACCCAGTACTTC
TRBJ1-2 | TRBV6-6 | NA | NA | CASSFGQGYGYTF | TGTGCCAGCAGTTTCGGGCAGGGCTATGGCTACACCTTC
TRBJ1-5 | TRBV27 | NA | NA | CASSLSGSNQPQHF | TGTGCCAGCAGTTTATCCGGTAGCAATCAGCCCCAGCATTTT
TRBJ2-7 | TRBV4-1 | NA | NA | CASSQGYRGRRAGVGEQYF | TGCGCCAGCAGCCAAGGTTACAGGGGGCGCAGAGCGGGAGTAGGCGAGCAGTACTTC
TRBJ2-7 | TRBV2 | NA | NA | CASSGATYEQYF | TGTGCCAGCAGTGGGGCTACCTACGAGCAGTACTTC
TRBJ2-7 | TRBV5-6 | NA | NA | CASSLVRAPYEQYF | TGTGCCAGCAGCTTGGTCAGGGCTCCCTACGAGCAGTACTTC
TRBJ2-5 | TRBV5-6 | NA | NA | CASSFITGTEQETQYF | TGTGCCAGCAGCTTTATTACCGGGACGGAGCAAGAGACCCAGTACTTC
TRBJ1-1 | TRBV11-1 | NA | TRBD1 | CASSPRQGLKEFGEAFF | TGTGCCAGCAGCCCCCGACAGGGCCTAAAGGAATTCGGTGAAGCTTTCTTT
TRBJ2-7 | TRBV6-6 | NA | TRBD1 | CASSYAGGRSYEQYF | TGTGCCAGCAGTTACGCAGGGGGCAGGTCCTACGAGCAGTACTTC
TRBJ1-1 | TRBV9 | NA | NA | CASSPENTEAFF | TGTGCCAGCAGCCCCGAGAACACTGAAGCTTTCTTT
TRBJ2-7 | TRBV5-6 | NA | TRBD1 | CASNWTGTDEQYF | TGTGCCAGCAACTGGACCGGGACAGACGAGCAGTACTTC
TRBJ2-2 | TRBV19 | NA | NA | CASSMMQFPPRELFF | TGTGCCAGTAGTATGATGCAGTTCCCACCGAGGGAGCTGTTTTTT
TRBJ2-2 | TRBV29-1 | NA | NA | CSVAVGDTGELFF | TGCAGCGTTGCTGTGGGAGACACCGGGGAGCTGTTTTTT
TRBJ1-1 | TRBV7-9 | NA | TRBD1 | CASSLWTGAWDTEAFF | TGTGCCAGCAGCTTATGGACAGGGGCGTGGGACACTGAAGCTTTCTTT
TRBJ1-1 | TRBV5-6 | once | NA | CASSYGNTEAFF | TGTGCCAGCAGCTACGGGAACACTGAAGCTTTCTTT
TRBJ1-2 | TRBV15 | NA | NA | CATGTGSGYGYTF | TGTGCCACCGGAACAGGGTCGGGGTATGGCTACACCTTC
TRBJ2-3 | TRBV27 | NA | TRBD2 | CASSLSFFGGDTQYF | TGTGCCAGCAGTTTATCCTTTTTCGGGGGGGATACGCAGTATTTT
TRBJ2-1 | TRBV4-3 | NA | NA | CASSQDRSYNEQFF | TGCGCCAGCAGCCAAGATAGGAGTTACAATGAGCAGTTCTTC
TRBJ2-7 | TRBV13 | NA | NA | CASSLEGSYEQYF | TGTGCCAGCAGCTTAGAAGGGTCCTACGAGCAGTACTTC
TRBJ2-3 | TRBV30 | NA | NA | CAWSVLGRTTDTQYF | TGTGCCTGGAGTGTTCTTGGGAGGACCACAGATACGCAGTATTTT
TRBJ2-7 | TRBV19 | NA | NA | CASSYRDTSYEQYF | TGTGCCAGTAGTTACCGGGACACCTCCTACGAGCAGTACTTC
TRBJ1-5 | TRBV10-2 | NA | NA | CASSENLNQPQHF | TGCGCCAGCAGTGAGAACTTGAATCAGCCCCAGCATTTT
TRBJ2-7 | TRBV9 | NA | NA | CASSVNRETYEQYF | TGTGCCAGCAGCGTAAATCGGGAGACCTACGAGCAGTACTTC
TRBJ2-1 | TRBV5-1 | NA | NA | CASSLAVASKNEQFF | TGCGCCAGCAGCTTGGCGGTAGCGTCGAAAAATGAGCAGTTCTTC
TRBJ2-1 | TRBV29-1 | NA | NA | CSVELGIATAYNEQFF | TGCAGCGTTGAATTGGGGATAGCGACCGCCTACAATGAGCAGTTCTTC
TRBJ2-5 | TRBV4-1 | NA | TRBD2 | CASSPPGGLAEQETQYF | TGCGCCAGCAGCCCTCCCGGGGGACTAGCGGAACAAGAGACCCAGTACTTC
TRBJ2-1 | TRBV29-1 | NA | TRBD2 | CSVVGGSGNEQFF | TGCAGCGTTGTTGGCGGGAGCGGCAATGAGCAGTTCTTC
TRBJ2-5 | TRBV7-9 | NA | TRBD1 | CASSPGTGLLETQYF | TGTGCCAGCAGCCCCGGGACAGGGCTTTTGGAGACCCAGTACTTC
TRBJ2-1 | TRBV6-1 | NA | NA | CASSGGGYSNEQFF | TGTGCCAGCAGCGGTGGAGGCTACTCCAATGAGCAGTTCTTC
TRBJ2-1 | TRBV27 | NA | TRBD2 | CASSFGTSVFNEQFF | TGTGCCAGCAGTTTTGGGACTAGTGTATTCAATGAGCAGTTCTTC
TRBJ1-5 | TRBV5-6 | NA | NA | CASSSRDGERVSLNQPQHF | TGTGCCAGCAGCTCCCGGGACGGCGAAAGGGTCAGCCTGAATCAGCCCCAGCATTTT
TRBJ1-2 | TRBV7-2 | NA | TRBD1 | CASSTPGETGDFYGYTF | TGTGCCAGCAGCACGCCGGGGGAGACAGGGGATTTTTATGGCTACACCTTC
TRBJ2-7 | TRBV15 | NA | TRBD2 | CATTLSGEADEQYF | TGTGCCACTACCTTGAGCGGGGAGGCCGACGAGCAGTACTTC
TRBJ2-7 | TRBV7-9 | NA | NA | CASSATGFSEQYF | TGTGCCAGCAGCGCGACTGGGTTCTCCGAGCAGTACTTC
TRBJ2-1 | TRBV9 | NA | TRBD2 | CASSLRTSGSDEQFF | TGTGCCAGCAGCCTTCGGACTAGCGGGAGCGATGAGCAGTTCTTC
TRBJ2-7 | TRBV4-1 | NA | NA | CASSQNLGTYEQYF | TGCGCCAGCAGCCAAAATCTAGGGACCTACGAGCAGTACTTC
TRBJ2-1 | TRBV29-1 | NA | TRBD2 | CSVEPTSGNHNEQFF | TGCAGCGTCGAACCCACTAGCGGGAACCACAATGAGCAGTTCTTC
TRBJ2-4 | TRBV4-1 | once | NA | CASSQIGTPSKNIQYF | TGCGCCAGCAGCCAAATTGGGACACCTAGTAAAAACATTCAGTACTTC
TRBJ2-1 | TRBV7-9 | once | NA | CASTRTGYNEQFF | TGTGCCAGCACCAGGACTGGGTACAATGAGCAGTTCTTC
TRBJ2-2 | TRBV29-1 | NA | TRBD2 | CSVAGGNTGELFF | TGCAGCGTGGCGGGAGGGAACACCGGGGAGCTGTTTTTT
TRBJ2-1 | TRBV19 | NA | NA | CASSTPGGQPEQFF | TGTGCCAGTAGTACCCCCGGGGGGCAGCCTGAGCAGTTCTTC
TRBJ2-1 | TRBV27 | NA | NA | CASSLSGNEQFF | TGTGCCAGCAGTTTATCGGGGAATGAGCAGTTCTTC